This T cell receptor beta chain was found in a study of T cells in Graves' hyperthyroidism and ophthalmopathy. The investigators amplified TCR beta CDR3 regions from RNA transcripts. First-round RT-PCR with HTBI primers amplified the TCR CDR3 region. TCRdb fed the multiplex PCR reads into MiXCR, producing one record per CDR3 protein. The sample consists of about 700,000 distinct CDR3 sequences, 13% to 15% of them appearing once. This clonotype was recorded at least ten times. Recently diagnosed hyperthyroidism of less than 2 months' duration affected patients aged 18 to 65. This clonotype was obtained from a woman under 30 with Graves' hyperthyroidism. The specimen was blood.

The CDR3 sequence: CASSPPGLAAPYEQYF. CDR3 bases: TGTGCCAGCTCACCACCGGGACTAGCGGCCCCCTACGAGCAGTACTTC. The chain uses TRBV18 and TRBJ2-7; 11 bases match TRBD2. V shed 0 bases, J shed 2 bases, and the junction held 3 bases outside the gene matches. The germline CDR1 and CDR2 sequences are KGHSH and LQKENI. The CDR3 has 16 amino acids.